This T cell receptor beta chain emerged from a study of T-cell memory formation after mild COVID-19. Notes on this clonotype: The antigen is not known.

Constant-segment primers were used for 5'RACE, and the resulting TCR alpha and TCR beta cDNA libraries carried sample barcodes and UMIs. MiXCR, run by TCRdb on the 5' RACE reads, gives a single entry per CDR3 protein. The sample consists of about 360,000 distinct CDR3 sequences, approximately 15% of them appearing once. Germline V gives CDR1 MNHNY, CDR2 SVGAGI (reference sequence). The CDR3 runs 16 residues. V was clipped by 0 bases and J by 2 bases, with 12 bases between them. Study results and caveats: Clones contracting across day 15 to 85 had a balanced CD4/CD8 profile; later expanding clones leaned CD4+. Researchers could not confirm that second-wave clones peaking on day 37 targeted SARS-CoV-2. Clones that contracted clustered mainly in CM and EM if CD4+ and in EMRA if CD8+.

This receptor was taken from a young man who had mild COVID-19 (a few samples of this study predate the infection). Cell type and time point are not known. J is TRBJ2-3 and V is TRBV6-6; D assignment may be TRBD1 or TRBD2 (6 bases each). Sequenced: PBMCs or a T cell subset sorted from them (not recorded which). CDR3 nucleotide sequence: TGTGCCAGCAGTTACTCTAGAGGGGGGTCCACAGATACGCAGTATTTT. Amino acids: CASSYSRGGSTDTQYF.